This passage covers 22 T cell receptor beta chains from one sample sequenced in a study of tumor-infiltrating lymphocytes in oesophageal squamous cell carcinoma. Using its own MiXCR run on the PCR reads, TCRdb lists one record per CDR3 protein. The repertoire holds just under 20,000 distinct CDR3 sequences, with about 41% as singletons. Material: normal esophageal tissue next to the tumor. The receptors derive from a male donor with esophageal squamous cell carcinoma.

The chain uses TRBV2 and TRBJ1-4, with a tentative D call TRBD1 (6 bases). The ends were cut back, 0 bases at V and 8 bases at J, with 19 bases in the middle. The germline V gene has CDR1 SNHLY and CDR2 FYNNEI. There are 17 residues in the CDR3. The CDR3 sequence: CASSEALGQKVEEKLFF. For the CDR3, the DNA is TGTGCCAGCAGTGAAGCGCTTGGACAGAAGGTGGAGGAAAAACTGTTTTTT.

CDR3 loop: CASSYRLALETQYF. The DNA for the CDR3 is TGTGCCAGCAGTTACCGGTTGGCATTGGAGACCCAGTACTTC. V gene TRBV6-8 combines with J gene TRBJ2-4; no reliable D call. The DNA matches TRBJ2-5 better at its end, which makes the J call doubtful. This CDR3 region has 14 residues. Per germline, CDR1 MNHGY and CDR2 SAAAGT.

Concerning this clonotype: The conserved phenylalanine or tryptophan normally closing the CDR3 is absent here, so this likely arose from a read error. No DNA is shown, since the ends of the CDR3 on it are uncertain; the CDR3 is the one TCRdb lists. This chain links TRBV7-2 with TRBJ2-6; TRBD1, as called in the table, went unchecked against the DNA. Termini included, the CDR3 measures 15 amino acids. Germline lookup yields CDR1 SGHTA and CDR2 FQGNSA. The CDR3 spells CASSLVLQETQYFGA.

A few counts support this clonotype. The limits of the CDR3 on the DNA are not certain, so only TCRdb's listed CDR3 is given. The chain joins TRBV6-4 to TRBJ2-6; TRBD1 was called by the table and not checked on the DNA. Germline V lookup: CDR1 MRHNA, CDR2 SNTAGT. The CDR3 totals 17 residues, both ends included. The chain's CDR3 is CASARDRGRLLRLHLRF.

The sample holds many counts of this clonotype. The J gene is TRBJ2-7, the V gene TRBV7-9, with 9 bases identical to TRBD2. V was pared by 1 base and J by 4 bases, with 5 bases of the junction left unmatched. Germline V gives CDR1 SEHNR, CDR2 FQNEAQ (reference sequence). The CDR3 consists of 15 residues. CDR3 nucleotides: TGTGCCAGCAGCTTAGACCTAGCGGGGTTATACGAGCAGTACTTC. This sequence encodes CASSLDLAGLYEQYF.

This clonotype has at least ten counts. The chain couples TRBV11-3 to TRBJ1-4; 7 bases map to TRBD1. Germline V gene sequence: CDR1 SGHNT, CDR2 YENEEA. CDR3 size: 16 residues. The V and J ends lost 1 base and 0 bases, in that order; junction bases with no gene match: 2. DNA of the CDR3: TGTGCCAGCAGCTTAGGGGACAGCCCAACTAATGAAAAACTGTTTTTT. Translating gives CASSLGDSPTNEKLFF. The variable domain in full, completed from reference TRBV11-3 and TRBJ1-4, reads EAGVVQSPRYKIIEKKQPVAFWCNPISGHNTLYWYLQNLGQGPELLIRYENEEAVDDSQLPKDRFSAERLKGVDSTLKIQPAELGDSAVYLCASSLGDSPTNEKLFFGSGTQLSVL.

CDR3 nucleotides: TGTGCCAGCAGTGCCTCCAAGCCAAACACAGATACGCAGTATTTT. Translating it yields CASSASKPNTDTQYF. The chain carries TRBV25-1 and TRBJ2-3; D not resolved. CDR3 size: 15 residues. Between the trimmed V and J ends, which lost 4 bases and 2 bases, there was a span of 13 bases. In germline, CDR1 is MGHDK, CDR2 SYGVNS.

The chain is built from TRBV12-3 or TRBV12-4 and TRBJ2-5, with 8 bases that match TRBD1. Near its end, the DNA agrees better with TRBJ2-1, so the J call may be wrong. The CDR3 is 15 amino acids. The CDR3 sequence is CASSSSGGGGDEQFF. CDR3 coding DNA: TGTGCCAGCAGTTCCTCAGGGGGCGGTGGCGATGAGCAGTTCTTC.

The chain employs TRBV12-3 or TRBV12-4 and TRBJ1-2; weak D call: TRBD1 (5 bases). There are 11 residues in the CDR3. V lost 4 bases and J lost 8, with 8 bases in between. CDR3 protein: CASSSGYGYTF. The CDR3 DNA is TGTGCCAGCAGTTCAGGGTACGGCTACACCTTC.

This clonotype showed up many times. One base away lies a much larger clone, so this may be a sequencing read error. This chain uses TRBV28 with TRBJ2-4, with a tentative D call TRBD2 (6 bases). The CDR3 has 13 amino acids. V dropped 4 bases and J dropped 13 bases, with 17 bases sitting between them. Looked up from germline, CDR1 is MDHEN and CDR2 is SYDVKM. The CDR3 loop is CASSWDFRDEQYF. CDR3 nucleotide sequence: TGTGCCAGCAGTTGGGACTTTAGGGATGAGCAGTACTTC.

DNA for the CDR3: TGTGCCAGCAGCTCCGCCCCGGGACAGGTCCGCTACGAGCAGTTCTTC. This sequence encodes CASSSAPGQVRYEQFF. The V gene is TRBV6-1, the J gene TRBJ2-7; 8 bases match TRBD1. The DNA end favors TRBJ2-1, so the J call may be wrong. This CDR3 is 16 amino acids long. CDR1 is MNHNS and CDR2 is SASEGT in the germline V gene.

The chain employs TRBV7-3 and TRBJ2-5, with 11 bases that match TRBD2. The J call is uncertain, as TRBJ2-1 better fits the DNA end. The germline CDR1 and CDR2 sequences are SGHTA and FQGTGA. The CDR3 covers 15 residues. The CDR3 bases are TGTGCCAGCAGCTTCCGACTAGCGGGGTACAATGAGCAGTTCTTC. This sequence encodes CASSFRLAGYNEQFF.

The chain links TRBV7-8 to TRBJ1-3; D possibly corresponds to TRBD1 (6 bases). The CDR3 loop spans 16 amino acids. CDR1 SGHVS and CDR2 FQNEAQ come from the germline V gene. The germline V and J ends were trimmed by 4 bases and 0 bases, with 13 bases remaining between them. CDR3 sequence (DNA): TGTGCCAGCAGCTACACAGGGTTGAGCTCTGGAAACACCATATATTTT. As protein: CASSYTGLSSGNTIYF.

In its sample, this clonotype was seen many times. A read error may explain this, as a much larger clone is one base away. The chain employs TRBV7-3 and TRBJ2-7; no firm D call. Deletions cut 1 base from V and 7 bases from J, with 11 bases between. The CDR3 runs 13 residues. Per the germline V gene, CDR1 is SGHTA and CDR2 is FQGTGA. CDR3 sequence: CASSLKANNEQYF. The CDR3 region has the DNA TGTGCCAGCAGCTTAAAAGCAAACAATGAGCAGTACTTC.

By its share, this clonotype is medium-sized. This sequence joins TRBV7-2 and TRBJ2-2; D is undetermined. In germline, CDR1 is SGHTA, CDR2 FQGNSA. This CDR3 contains 14 residues. The V end lost 6 bases, the J end lost 4 bases, and 12 bases lay between the germline ends. The CDR3 spells CASSLATATGELFF. DNA for the CDR3: TGTGCCAGCAGTCTCGCGACTGCCACCGGGGAGCTGTTTTTT.

CDR3 sequence: CASSPRVRSYEQYF. DNA of the CDR3: TGTGCCAGCAGTCCCAGGGTAAGGTCCTACGAGCAGTACTTC. This chain connects TRBV12-3 or TRBV12-4 to TRBJ2-7, with TRBD1 as a possible D gene (5 bases). Trimming took 5 bases from V and 1 from J, leaving 12 bases between them. CDR3 size: 14 residues.

The CDR3 DNA sequence: TGTGCCAGCAGTTTAGCGCTAGCGGGAGAGATGGTGACAGATACGCAGTATTTT. Protein: CASSLALAGEMVTDTQYF. This chain links TRBV12-3 or TRBV12-4 with TRBJ2-3; 10 positions agree with TRBD2. This CDR3 has 18 amino acids. With 0 bases clipped from V and 3 bases from J, the junction kept 9 bases outside the gene matches.

With regard to this clonotype: This CDR3 fails to terminate in the conserved phenylalanine or tryptophan, so it likely reflects a read error. Because the CDR3's place on the DNA is in doubt, the DNA is left out and the CDR3 is given as listed by TCRdb. The chain is built from TRBV6-5 and TRBJ1-6; TRBD1, the table's D call, lacks a check against the DNA. The CDR3 numbers 13 amino acids, ends counted. Germline-derived CDR1 and CDR2 are MNHEY and SVGAGI. The CDR3: CASMTGETQYFGP.

The genes are TRBV11-2 and TRBJ2-5; TRBD1 is a possible D gene (5 bases). The J call may be wrong; the DNA end is better matched by TRBJ1-2. The CDR3 covers 14 residues. Germline lookup yields CDR1 SGHAT and CDR2 FQNNGV. CDR3: CASSLSGAGPGYTF. The CDR3 DNA follows: TGTGCCAGCAGCTTATCCGGAGCAGGGCCTGGCTACACCTTC.

At least ten counts were recorded for this clonotype. This chain joins TRBV5-8 and TRBJ2-3; D unresolved. V was pared by 1 base and J by 6 bases, with 12 bases between. CDR3 length: 14 residues. The germline CDR1 and CDR2 sequences are SGHTS and YDEGEE. The CDR3 DNA sequence: TGTGCCAGCAGCTTGAGGGCGATTGTGGATACGCAGTATTTT. Translated, it gives CASSLRAIVDTQYF.

V usage is TRBV6-6 and J usage is TRBJ2-7, with unresolved D. The DNA end lines up better with TRBJ2-1; the J call may be wrong. CDR1 and CDR2 (germline): MNHNY, SVGAGI (reference sequence). This CDR3 is built from 12 residues. CDR3 sequence (DNA): TGTGCCAGCTGCCGCTTTGGGAATGAGCAGTTCTTC. Amino acids: CASCRFGNEQFF.

On this clonotype itself: The CDR3 does not end in the conserved phenylalanine or tryptophan, so this is likely a read error. The DNA is omitted, as the CDR3 cannot be located on it reliably, and the CDR3 follows TCRdb's listing. The rearrangement joins TRBV7-4 to TRBJ1-1; TRBD1 is taken as the D call from the table, unchecked against the DNA. A total of 21 residues make up the CDR3, ends included. Per germline, CDR1 SGHVT and CDR2 SQSDAQ. CDR3 residues: CASSFGTGRPSSGPTSSTSGQ.